Below, 25 T cell receptor beta chains from the same sample are listed, as sequenced in a study of T cells expressing NK-cell markers. TCRdb re-called the 5' RACE reads and catalogs CDR3 proteins one per entry, DNA excluded. This sample carries 450,000 to 600,000 distinct CDR3 sequences, with approximately 3.6% going to the ten biggest clones. The sample taken for sequencing was blood T cells: a sorted CD56 or NKG2C T cell subset, CD4+ or CD8+ T cells, or bulk PBMC T cells (not recorded which). These receptors came from a young man in good health.

The J gene is TRBJ2-3, the V gene TRBV29-1; TCRdb returns TRBD2, unconfirmable since there is no DNA. Germline-derived CDR1 and CDR2 are SQVTM and ANQGSEA. The length of the CDR3 is 14 residues. The CDR3 region is CSVEAAGLTDTQYF.

The genes are TRBV5-1 and TRBJ2-1; TCRdb gives TRBD2 as the D gene, but with no DNA this cannot be confirmed. Germline values: CDR1 SGHRS, CDR2 YFSETQ. The CDR3 has 16 amino acids. CDR3 residues: CASSLDASAPYNEQFF.

The chain uses TRBV24-1 and TRBJ2-3; lacking DNA, the TRBD1 call made by TCRdb goes unchecked. Germline assignment: CDR1 KGHDR and CDR2 SFDVKD. The CDR3 consists of 14 residues. The CDR3 spells CATSRTGVTDTQYF.

The chain's CDR3 is CASSTGLGGVTQYF. V is TRBV12-3 or TRBV12-4 and J is TRBJ2-5; lacking DNA, the TRBD2 call made by TCRdb goes unchecked. CDR3 length: 14 amino acids.

The CDR3 protein is CASSRSSGSSPLHF. V usage is TRBV7-9 and J usage is TRBJ1-6. CDR1 is SEHNR, CDR2 FQNEAQ, per germline (reference sequence). CDR3 size: 14 residues.

The chain's CDR3 is CASSESGNPTYEQYF. The chain uses TRBV9 and TRBJ2-7; TCRdb names TRBD2, which stays unverified in the absence of DNA. CDR3 length: 15 residues. Germline V gives CDR1 SGDLS, CDR2 YYNGEE.

The chain is built from TRBV7-9 and TRBJ2-5; the D gene TCRdb calls, TRBD2, cannot be checked with no DNA. In germline, CDR1 is SEHNR, CDR2 FQNEAQ (reference sequence). This CDR3 is built from 15 residues. CDR3 sequence: CASSLARQGGETQYF.

The chain carries TRBV5-5 and TRBJ1-1; the TCRdb call, TRBD1, lacks DNA for checking. Looked up from germline, CDR1 is SGHKS and CDR2 is YYEKEE (reference sequence). The CDR3 sequence is 14 residues long. CDR3 residues: CASSHPGDRLRAFF.

The V call is TRBV15, the J call TRBJ2-2; the D call from TCRdb, TRBD1, cannot be confirmed without DNA. CDR3 length equals 14 residues. Germline CDR1 LNHNV, CDR2 YYDKDF (reference sequence). The CDR3 reads CATSSNRGIGELFF.

This rearrangement joins TRBV18 to TRBJ2-1; the TRBD2 assignment by TCRdb is unverifiable without DNA. The CDR3 contains 17 residues. In germline, CDR1 is KGHSH, CDR2 LQKENI. The CDR3 is CASSYGLARSSYNEQFF.

V usage is TRBV12-3 or TRBV12-4 and J usage is TRBJ2-4; there is no DNA to check the TCRdb D call of TRBD1. This CDR3 is 16 amino acids long. The CDR3 is CASSVWDREAKNIQYF.

The chain combines TRBV27 with TRBJ2-3; TCRdb's D call, TRBD1, is unchecked because there is no DNA. CDR1 MNHEY and CDR2 SMNVEV come from the germline V gene (reference sequence). This CDR3 spans 16 amino acids. The chain's CDR3 is CASSFWGSGAGGTQYF.

The rearrangement joins TRBV21-1 to TRBJ2-1; no DNA is available, so the TRBD2 call from TCRdb remains unchecked. TRBV21-1 is noted as a pseudogene. The CDR3 totals 17 residues. The CDR3 loop reads CASSIVLKTSGRNEQFF.

The rearrangement uses TRBV12-3 or TRBV12-4 and TRBJ2-1; without DNA, the TCRdb call of TRBD2 cannot be checked. The CDR3 sequence is 14 residues long. CDR3 residues: CASSRRRGTNGQFF.

This rearrangement joins TRBV12-3 or TRBV12-4 to TRBJ2-5; TCRdb's assignment of TRBD2 cannot be checked, as there is no DNA. This CDR3 comprises 15 residues. This chain's CDR3 is CASSSQSLAEETQYF.

V is TRBV5-6 and J is TRBJ2-1; no DNA is available, so the TRBD2 call from TCRdb remains unchecked. This CDR3 has 15 amino acids. Germline V gene sequence: CDR1 SGHDT, CDR2 YYEEEE. The CDR3 loop reads CASTNWAGGHSEQFF.

The chain couples TRBV2 to TRBJ2-1; with no DNA, the TCRdb D assignment of TRBD1 cannot be verified. The length of the CDR3 is 15 residues. Germline assignment: CDR1 SNHLY and CDR2 FYNNEI. This chain's CDR3 is CASSEWDRESGEQFF. Based on the CDR3 plus reference TRBV2 and TRBJ2-1, the full variable domain is EPEVTQTPSHQVTQMGQEVILRCVPISNHLYFYWYRQILGQKVEFLVSFYNNEISEKSEIFDDQFSVERPDGSNFTLKIRSTKLEDSAMYFCASSEWDRESGEQFFGPGTRLTVL.

V and J are TRBV20-1 and TRBJ1-1. The germline V gene has CDR1 DFQATT and CDR2 SNEGSKA (reference sequence). CDR3 size: 11 residues. The CDR3 reads CSGSRSSEAFF.

The genes are TRBV12-3 or TRBV12-4 and TRBJ2-1; TCRdb's D call, TRBD2, is unchecked because there is no DNA. This CDR3 region has 15 residues. CDR3 amino acids: CASTTGTPRYNEQFF.

The V and J genes are TRBV12-3 or TRBV12-4 and TRBJ1-1. The CDR3 consists of 14 residues. This CDR3 is CASSSIAGSTEAFF.

The V and J genes are TRBV9 and TRBJ2-3; there is no DNA to check the TCRdb D call of TRBD2. The germline CDR1 and CDR2 sequences are SGDLS and YYNGEE. The length of the CDR3 is 15 residues. CDR3 sequence reads: CASRSMGSSTDTQYF.

The chain uses TRBV7-9 and TRBJ2-1. This CDR3 is built from 12 residues. The germline V gene encodes CDR1 SEHNR and CDR2 FQNEAQ (reference sequence). This CDR3 reads CANGVSYNEQFF.

The CDR3 region is CASSGSGSYEQYF. The chain uses TRBV9 and TRBJ2-7; without DNA, the TCRdb call of TRBD2 cannot be checked. The CDR3 runs 13 residues. Germline V gene data show CDR1 as SGDLS and CDR2 as YYNGEE. Full variable domain (remainder filled in from reference TRBV9 and TRBJ2-7): DSGVTQTPKHLITATGQRVTLRCSPRSGDLSVYWYQQSLDQGLQFLIQYYNGEERAKGNILERFSAQQFPDLHSELNLSSLELGDSALYFCASSGSGSYEQYFGPGTRLTVT.

The chain employs TRBV10-3 and TRBJ2-1; TCRdb names TRBD1, which stays unverified in the absence of DNA. The CDR3 loop spans 11 amino acids. The germline CDR1 and CDR2 sequences are ENHRY and SYGVKD. Here the CDR3 reads CAIQGFNEQFF.

This chain connects TRBV20-1 to TRBJ2-3; with no DNA, the TCRdb D assignment of TRBD2 cannot be verified. The CDR3 has 14 residues. Germline values: CDR1 DFQATT, CDR2 SNEGSKA (reference sequence). CDR3 in amino acids: CSARVTRGRNTQYF.